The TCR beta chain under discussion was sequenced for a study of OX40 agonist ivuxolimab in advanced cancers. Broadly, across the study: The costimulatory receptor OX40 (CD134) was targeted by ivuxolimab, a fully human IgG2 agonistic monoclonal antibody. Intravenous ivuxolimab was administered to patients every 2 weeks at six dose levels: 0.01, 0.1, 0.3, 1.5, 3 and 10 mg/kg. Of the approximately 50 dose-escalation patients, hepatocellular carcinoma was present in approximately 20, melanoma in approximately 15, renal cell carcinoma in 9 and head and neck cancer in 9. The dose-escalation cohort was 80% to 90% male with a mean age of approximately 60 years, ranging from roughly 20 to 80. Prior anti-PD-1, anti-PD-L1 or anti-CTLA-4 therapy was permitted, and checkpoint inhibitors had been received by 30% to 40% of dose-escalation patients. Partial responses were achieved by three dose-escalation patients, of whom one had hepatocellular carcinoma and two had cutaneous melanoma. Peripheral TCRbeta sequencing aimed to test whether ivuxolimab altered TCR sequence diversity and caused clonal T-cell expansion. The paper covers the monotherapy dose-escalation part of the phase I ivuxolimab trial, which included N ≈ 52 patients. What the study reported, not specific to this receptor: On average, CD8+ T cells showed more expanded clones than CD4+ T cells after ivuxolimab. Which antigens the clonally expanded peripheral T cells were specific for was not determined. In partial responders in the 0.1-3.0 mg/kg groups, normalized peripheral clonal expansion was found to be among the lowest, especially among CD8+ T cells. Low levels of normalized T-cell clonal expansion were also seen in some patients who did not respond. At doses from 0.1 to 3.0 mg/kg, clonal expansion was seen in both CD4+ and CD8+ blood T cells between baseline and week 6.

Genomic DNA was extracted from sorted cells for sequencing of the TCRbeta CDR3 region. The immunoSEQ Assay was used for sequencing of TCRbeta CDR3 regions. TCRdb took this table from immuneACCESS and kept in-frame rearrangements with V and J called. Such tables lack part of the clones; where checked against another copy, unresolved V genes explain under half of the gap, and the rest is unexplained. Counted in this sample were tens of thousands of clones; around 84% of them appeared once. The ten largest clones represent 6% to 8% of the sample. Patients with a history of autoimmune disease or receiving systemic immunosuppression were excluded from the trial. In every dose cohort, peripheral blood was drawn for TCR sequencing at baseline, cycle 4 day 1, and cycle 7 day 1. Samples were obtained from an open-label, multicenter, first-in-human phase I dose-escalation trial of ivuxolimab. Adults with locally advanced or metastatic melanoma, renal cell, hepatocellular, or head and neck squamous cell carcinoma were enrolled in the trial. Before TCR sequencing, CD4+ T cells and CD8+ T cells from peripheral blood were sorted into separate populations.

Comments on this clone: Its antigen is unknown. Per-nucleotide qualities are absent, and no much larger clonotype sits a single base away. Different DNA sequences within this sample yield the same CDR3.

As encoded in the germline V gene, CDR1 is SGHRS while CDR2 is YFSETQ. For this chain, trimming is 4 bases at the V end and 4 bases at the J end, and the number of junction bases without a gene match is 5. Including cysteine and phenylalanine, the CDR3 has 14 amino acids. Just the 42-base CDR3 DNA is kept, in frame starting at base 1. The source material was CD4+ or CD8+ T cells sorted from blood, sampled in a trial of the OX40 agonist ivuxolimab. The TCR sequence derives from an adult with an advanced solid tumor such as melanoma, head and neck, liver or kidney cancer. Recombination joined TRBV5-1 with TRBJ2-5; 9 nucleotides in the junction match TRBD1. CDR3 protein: CASSTGQGRETQYF. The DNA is TGCGCCAGCAGCACGGGACAGGGCCGAGAGACCCAGTACTTC.